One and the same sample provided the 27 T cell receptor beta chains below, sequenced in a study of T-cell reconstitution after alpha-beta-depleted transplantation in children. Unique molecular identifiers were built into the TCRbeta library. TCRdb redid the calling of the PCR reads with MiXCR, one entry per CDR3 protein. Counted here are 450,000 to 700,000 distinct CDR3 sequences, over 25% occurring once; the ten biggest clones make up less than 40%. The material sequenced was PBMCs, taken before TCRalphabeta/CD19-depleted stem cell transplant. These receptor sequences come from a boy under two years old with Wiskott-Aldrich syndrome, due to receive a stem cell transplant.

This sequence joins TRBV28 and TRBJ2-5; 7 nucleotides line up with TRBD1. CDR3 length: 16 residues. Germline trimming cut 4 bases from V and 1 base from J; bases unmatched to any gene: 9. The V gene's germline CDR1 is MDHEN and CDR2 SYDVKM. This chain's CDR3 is CASSSQWDSIQETQYF. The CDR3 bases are TGTGCCAGCAGTTCTCAGTGGGACAGCATCCAAGAGACCCAGTACTTC.

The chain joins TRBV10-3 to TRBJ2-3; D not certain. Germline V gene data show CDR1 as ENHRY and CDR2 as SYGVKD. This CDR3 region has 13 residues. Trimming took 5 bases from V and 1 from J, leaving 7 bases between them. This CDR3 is CAISPGGTDTQYF. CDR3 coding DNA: TGTGCCATCAGTCCCGGCGGCACAGATACGCAGTATTTT.

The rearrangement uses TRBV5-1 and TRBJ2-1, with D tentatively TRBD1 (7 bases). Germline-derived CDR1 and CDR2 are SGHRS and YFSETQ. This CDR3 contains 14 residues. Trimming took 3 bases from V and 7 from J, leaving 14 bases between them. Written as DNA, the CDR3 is TGCGCCAGCAGCTCTACAGGGGCGGGGAATGAGCAGTTCTTC. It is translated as CASSSTGAGNEQFF.

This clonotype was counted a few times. This CDR3 reads CASSPTGWGSYNEQFF. The CDR3 DNA is TGTGCCAGCAGCCCAACCGGTTGGGGTTCCTACAATGAGCAGTTCTTC. J is TRBJ2-1 and V is TRBV27; D remains ambiguous. The CDR3 extends over 16 amino acids. The ends were cut back, 6 bases at V and 1 base at J, with 16 bases in the middle. Germline V gives CDR1 MNHEY, CDR2 SMNVEV (reference sequence).

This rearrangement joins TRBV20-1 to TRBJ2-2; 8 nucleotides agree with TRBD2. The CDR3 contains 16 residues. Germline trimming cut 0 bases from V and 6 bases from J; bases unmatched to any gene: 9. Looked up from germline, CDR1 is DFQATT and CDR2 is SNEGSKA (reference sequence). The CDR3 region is CSARDLGGAGSGELFF. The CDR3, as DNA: TGCAGTGCTAGAGATCTCGGGGGGGCTGGTTCCGGGGAGCTGTTTTTT.

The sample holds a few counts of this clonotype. This CDR3 reads CASSLPRGDEKLFF. In nucleotides, the CDR3 is TGTGCCAGCAGTTTGCCCAGGGGGGACGAAAAACTGTTTTTT. This chain joins TRBV28 and TRBJ1-4; 7 bases fit TRBD1. Trimming cost V 3 bases and J 8 bases; bases outside gene matches: 6. Germline values: CDR1 MDHEN, CDR2 SYDVKM. CDR3 size: 14 residues.

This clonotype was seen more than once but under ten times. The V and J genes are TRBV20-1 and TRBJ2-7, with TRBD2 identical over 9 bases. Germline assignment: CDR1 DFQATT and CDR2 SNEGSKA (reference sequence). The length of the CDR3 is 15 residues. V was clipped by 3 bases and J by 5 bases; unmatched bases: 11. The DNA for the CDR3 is TGCAGTGCTAGTGGAATAGCGGGAGTGTATGACGAGCAGTACTTC. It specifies CSASGIAGVYDEQYF.

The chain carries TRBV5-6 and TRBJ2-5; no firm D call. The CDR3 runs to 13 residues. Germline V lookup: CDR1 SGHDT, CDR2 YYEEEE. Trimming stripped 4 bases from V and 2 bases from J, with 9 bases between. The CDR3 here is CASSPRRQETQYF. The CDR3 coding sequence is TGTGCCAGCAGCCCTCGTCGACAAGAGACCCAGTACTTC.

CDR3 sequence reads: CASSYLSGHLSDEQFF. The CDR3 coding sequence is TGTGCCAGCAGTTATCTGAGCGGACACCTTTCCGATGAGCAGTTCTTC. V gene TRBV6-2 or TRBV6-3 combines with J gene TRBJ2-1; D tentatively fits TRBD1 or TRBD2 (5 bases each). V was shortened by 3 bases and J by 8 bases, with 20 bases between the two germline ends. Germline loops: CDR1 MNHEY, CDR2 SVGEGT. The CDR3 extends over 16 amino acids.

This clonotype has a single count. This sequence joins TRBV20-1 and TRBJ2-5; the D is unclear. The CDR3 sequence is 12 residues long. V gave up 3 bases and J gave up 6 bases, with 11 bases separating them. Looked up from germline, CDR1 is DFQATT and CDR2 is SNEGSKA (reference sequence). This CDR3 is CSASDAWQTQYF. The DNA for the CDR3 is TGCAGTGCTAGCGACGCCTGGCAGACCCAGTACTTC.

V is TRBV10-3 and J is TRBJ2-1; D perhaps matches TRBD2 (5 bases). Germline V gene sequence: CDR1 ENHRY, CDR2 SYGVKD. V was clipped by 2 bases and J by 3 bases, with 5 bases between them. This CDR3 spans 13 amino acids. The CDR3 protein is CAISEGLYNEQFF. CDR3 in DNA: TGTGCCATCAGTGAGGGACTCTACAATGAGCAGTTCTTC.

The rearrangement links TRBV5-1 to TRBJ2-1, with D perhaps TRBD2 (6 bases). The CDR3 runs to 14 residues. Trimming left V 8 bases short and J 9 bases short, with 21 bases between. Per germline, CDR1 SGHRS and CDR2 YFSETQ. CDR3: CASRLVLGLIEQFF. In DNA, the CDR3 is TGCGCCAGTAGACTAGTGCTGGGGCTCATTGAGCAGTTCTTC.

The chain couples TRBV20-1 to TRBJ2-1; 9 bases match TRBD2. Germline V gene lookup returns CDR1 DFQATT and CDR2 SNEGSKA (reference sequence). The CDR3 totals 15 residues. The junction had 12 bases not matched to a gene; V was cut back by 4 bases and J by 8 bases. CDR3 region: CSANGLAHTGDEQFF. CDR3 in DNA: TGCAGTGCTAACGGACTAGCGCACACTGGGGATGAGCAGTTCTTC.

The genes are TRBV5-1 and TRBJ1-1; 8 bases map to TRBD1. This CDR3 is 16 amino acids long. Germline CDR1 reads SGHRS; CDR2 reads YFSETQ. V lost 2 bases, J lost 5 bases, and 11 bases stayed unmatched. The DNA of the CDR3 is TGCGCCAGCAGCTTTTCAGCCTCAGGGGGCCGTACTGAAGCTTTCTTT. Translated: CASSFSASGGRTEAFF.

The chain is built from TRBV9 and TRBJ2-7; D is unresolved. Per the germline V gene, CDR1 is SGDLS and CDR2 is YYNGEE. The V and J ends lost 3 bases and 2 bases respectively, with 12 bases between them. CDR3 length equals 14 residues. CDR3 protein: CASSASGATYEQYF. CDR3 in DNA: TGTGCCAGCAGCGCCTCGGGCGCCACCTACGAGCAGTACTTC.

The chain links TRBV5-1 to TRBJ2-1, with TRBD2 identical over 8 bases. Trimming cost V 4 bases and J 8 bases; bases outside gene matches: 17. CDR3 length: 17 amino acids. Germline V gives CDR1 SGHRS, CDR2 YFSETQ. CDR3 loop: CASSPRYGRALQDEQFF. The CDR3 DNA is TGCGCCAGCAGCCCACGGTACGGGAGGGCCCTTCAGGATGAGCAGTTCTTC.

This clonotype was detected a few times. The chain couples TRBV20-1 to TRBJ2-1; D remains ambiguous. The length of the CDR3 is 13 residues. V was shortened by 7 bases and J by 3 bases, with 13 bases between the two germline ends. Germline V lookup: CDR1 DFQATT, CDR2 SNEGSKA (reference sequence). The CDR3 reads CSGQTGNYNEQFF. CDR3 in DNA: TGCAGTGGCCAAACTGGGAACTACAATGAGCAGTTCTTC.

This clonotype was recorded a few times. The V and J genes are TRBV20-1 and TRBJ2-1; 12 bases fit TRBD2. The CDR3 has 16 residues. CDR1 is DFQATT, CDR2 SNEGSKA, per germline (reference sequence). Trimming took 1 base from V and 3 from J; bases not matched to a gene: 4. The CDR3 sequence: CSARGPGLAGYNEQFF. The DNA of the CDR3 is TGCAGTGCTAGAGGCCCGGGACTAGCGGGCTACAATGAGCAGTTCTTC.

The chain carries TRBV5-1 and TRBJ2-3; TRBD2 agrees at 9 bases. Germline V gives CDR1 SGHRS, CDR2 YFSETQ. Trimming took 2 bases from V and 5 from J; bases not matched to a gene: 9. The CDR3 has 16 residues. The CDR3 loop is CASSFLPGLAIDTQYF. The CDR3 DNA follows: TGCGCCAGCAGCTTTCTTCCGGGACTAGCCATAGATACGCAGTATTTT.

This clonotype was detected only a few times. DNA of the CDR3: TGTGCCAGCAGCTTAGTGGGCACCACCTCTAATGAAAAACTGTTTTTT. This translates into CASSLVGTTSNEKLFF. The V gene is TRBV7-2, the J gene TRBJ1-4; D is ambiguous. V lost 1 base and J lost 3, with 12 bases in between. The germline V gene has CDR1 SGHTA and CDR2 FQGNSA. CDR3 length: 16 amino acids.

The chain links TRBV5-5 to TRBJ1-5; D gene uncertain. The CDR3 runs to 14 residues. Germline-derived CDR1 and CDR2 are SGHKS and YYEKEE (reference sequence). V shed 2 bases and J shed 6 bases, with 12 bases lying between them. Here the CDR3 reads CASSFGEVGQPQHF. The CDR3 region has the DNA TGTGCCAGCAGCTTCGGGGAGGTCGGTCAGCCCCAGCATTTT.

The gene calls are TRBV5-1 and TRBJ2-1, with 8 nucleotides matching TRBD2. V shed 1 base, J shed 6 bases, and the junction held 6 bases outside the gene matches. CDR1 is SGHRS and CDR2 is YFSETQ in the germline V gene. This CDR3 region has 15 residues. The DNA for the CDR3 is TGCGCCAGCAGCTTGAGTAGCGGGACGGGCAATGAGCAGTTCTTC. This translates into CASSLSSGTGNEQFF.

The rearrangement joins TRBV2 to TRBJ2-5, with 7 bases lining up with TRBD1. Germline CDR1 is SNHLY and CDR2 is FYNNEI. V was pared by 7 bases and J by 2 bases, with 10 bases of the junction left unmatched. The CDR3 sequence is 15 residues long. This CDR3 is CASNLLGTVQETQYF. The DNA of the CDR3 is TGTGCCAGCAACCTACTCGGGACAGTACAAGAGACCCAGTACTTC.

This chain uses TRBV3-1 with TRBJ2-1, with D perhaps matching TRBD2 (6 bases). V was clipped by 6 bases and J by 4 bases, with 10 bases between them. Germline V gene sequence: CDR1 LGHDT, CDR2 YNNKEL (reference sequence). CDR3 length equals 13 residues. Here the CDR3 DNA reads TGTGCCAGCAGTTATCTAGCGTACAATGAGCAGTTCTTC. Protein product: CASSYLAYNEQFF.

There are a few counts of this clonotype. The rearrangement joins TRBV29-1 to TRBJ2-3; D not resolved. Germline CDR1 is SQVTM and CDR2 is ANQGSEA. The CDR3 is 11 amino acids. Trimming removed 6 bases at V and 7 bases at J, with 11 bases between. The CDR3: CSVKPRNTQYF. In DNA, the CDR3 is TGCAGCGTAAAACCCAGGAATACGCAGTATTTT.

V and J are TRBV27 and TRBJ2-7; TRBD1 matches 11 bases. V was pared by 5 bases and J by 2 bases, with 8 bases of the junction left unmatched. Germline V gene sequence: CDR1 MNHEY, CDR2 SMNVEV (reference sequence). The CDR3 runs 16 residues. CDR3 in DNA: TGTGCCAGCAGTACCCGGGACAGGGGGGCTCCCTACGAGCAGTACTTC. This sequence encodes CASSTRDRGAPYEQYF.

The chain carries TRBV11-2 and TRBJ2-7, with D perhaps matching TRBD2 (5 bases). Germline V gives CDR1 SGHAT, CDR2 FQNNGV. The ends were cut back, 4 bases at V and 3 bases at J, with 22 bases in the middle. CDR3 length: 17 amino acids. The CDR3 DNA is TGTGCCAGCAGCTGGCTCAAAACTAGTTTAGAGGACTACGAGCAGTACTTC. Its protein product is CASSWLKTSLEDYEQYF. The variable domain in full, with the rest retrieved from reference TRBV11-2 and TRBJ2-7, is EAGVAQSPRYKIIEKRQSVAFWCNPISGHATLYWYQQILGQGPKLLIQFQNNGVVDDSQLPKDRFSAERLKGVDSTLKIQPAKLEDSAVYLCASSWLKTSLEDYEQYFGPGTRLTVT.